This paragraph covers one T cell receptor (beta chain) sequence. This specimen comes from a study of blood T cells in healthy people across ages. Then a second PCR, running roughly 7 to 11 cycles, was carried out with a sample-barcoded 5' primer and a J-beta primer mix. TCRdb analysed the 5' RACE reads with MiXCR anew, one entry per CDR3 protein. The table has some 1.5 million distinct CDR3 sequences, 28% seen once. Sequences were obtained from blood. The TCR sequence derives from a woman aged 25 to 39 in good health.

The CDR3 DNA sequence: TGCAGTGCTAGAGATTCCGGACTAGCGATCGCAGATACGCAGTATTTT. This encodes CSARDSGLAIADTQYF. V and J are TRBV20-1 and TRBJ2-3; 9 positions match TRBD2. This CDR3 is built from 16 residues. With V trimmed by 0 bases and J by 4 bases, 8 bases remained unmatched. CDR1 is DFQATT and CDR2 is SNEGSKA in the germline V gene (reference sequence).